These T cell receptor beta chains were read from a single sample in a study of blood T cells in healthy people across ages. TCRdb re-analysed the 5' RACE reads in MiXCR, keeping a single row per CDR3 protein. The table lists roughly 1.7 million distinct CDR3 sequences, about 35% of them singletons. Sequencing was done on a sample of blood. These receptors were obtained from a woman under 40 in good health. Both conserved end residues are part of each CDR3. Each record gives: J gene, D gene, clone size, V gene, CDR3 DNA, CDR3 protein. D genes are given only for firm matches. Only part of the rows carry a size: once, few, many, or a class if the clone is expanded.

>TRBJ1-1|NA|NA|TRBV5-6
TGTGCCAGCACCCAAGGGTTCATGAACACTGAAGCTTTCTTT
CASTQGFMNTEAFF
>TRBJ2-7|NA|NA|TRBV2
TGTGCCAGCAGCGTTGACAGGAGCGAGCAGTACTTC
CASSVDRSEQYF
>TRBJ1-6|NA|NA|TRBV20-1
TGCAGTGGGGGCTCGGGGGGGCCTTATTCACCCCTCCACTTT
CSGGSGGPYSPLHF
>TRBJ2-3|NA|NA|TRBV11-1
TGTGCCAGCAGCTTGACGACAGGTACGCAGTATTTT
CASSLTTGTQYF
>TRBJ2-3|TRBD2|few|TRBV10-2
TGCGCCAGCAGTGAGTCAGCGGGGGGGCCGGTGATATATACGCAGTATTTT
CASSESAGGPVIYTQYF
>TRBJ1-1|NA|once|TRBV6-2/TRBV6-3
TGTGCCAGCAGTTACTCGGTAGGAGCCCTTGGAACTGAAGCTTTCTTT
CASSYSVGALGTEAFF
>TRBJ1-5|NA|few|TRBV12-3/TRBV12-4
TGTGCCAGCAGTACCATGGACCAGCCCCAGCATTTT
CASSTMDQPQHF
>TRBJ1-5|NA|NA|TRBV15
TGTGCCACCAGCAGAGTTCAGAACCTAGGCTATAGCAATCAGCCCCAGCATTTT
CATSRVQNLGYSNQPQHF
>TRBJ2-7|NA|NA|TRBV10-3
TGTGCCACCAGTGAGGTGCCAACTAATCCCGAGCAGTACTTC
CATSEVPTNPEQYF
>TRBJ2-7|NA|many|TRBV9
TGTGCCAGCAGCGCCGCCGTCAGGGGGGGCGAGCAGTACTTC
CASSAAVRGGEQYF
>TRBJ2-5|NA|many|TRBV18
TGTGCCAGCAGTCCGGGGGAGACCCAGTACTTC
CASSPGETQYF
>TRBJ1-2|NA|NA|TRBV20-1
TGCAGTGCACAGAGTGCGGGGCAAGGGTATGGCTACACCTTC
CSAQSAGQGYGYTF
>TRBJ1-2|NA|NA|TRBV28
TGTGCCAGCAGTTGGCCTCGGGCAAGTGGTGGCTACACCTTC
CASSWPRASGGYTF
>TRBJ1-2|NA|few|TRBV28
TGTGCCAGCAGTTTTCGGGCCCTCTATGGCTACACCTTC
CASSFRALYGYTF
>TRBJ2-5|NA|NA|TRBV5-1
TGCGCCAGCAGCCCCGGGACTTTTAACAAAGAGACCCAGTACTTC
CASSPGTFNKETQYF
>TRBJ2-5|TRBD1|NA|TRBV5-1
TGCGCCAGCAGCCGTTTGACAGGGGGGAAACAAGAGACCCAGTACTTC
CASSRLTGGKQETQYF
>TRBJ2-7|NA|many|TRBV20-1
TGCAGTGCTAGAGGCCGGGATTACCTCTACGAGCAGTACTTC
CSARGRDYLYEQYF
>TRBJ2-3|TRBD2|many|TRBV20-1
TGCAGTGCTCCCGCTAGCGGGATGGGAGCAGATACGCAGTATTTT
CSAPASGMGADTQYF
>TRBJ2-1|TRBD2|NA|TRBV28
TGTGCCAGCAGTTCCGTCGGGACTAGAAAGGATGAGCAGTTCTTC
CASSSVGTRKDEQFF
>TRBJ1-2|NA|NA|TRBV9
TGTGCCAGCGGCTCGCAGGGTTTTCAGAACTATGGCTACACCTTC
CASGSQGFQNYGYTF
>TRBJ2-7|TRBD1|NA|TRBV6-5
TGTGCCAGCAGTCCTTCCGGGACAGCTTTTTACGAGCAGTACTTC
CASSPSGTAFYEQYF
>TRBJ2-7|TRBD2|NA|TRBV13
TGTGCCAGCAGCTGGACTAGCTCCGGGCAGTACTTC
CASSWTSSGQYF
>TRBJ1-1|NA|few|TRBV27
TGTGCCAGCAGTCTATCCCGGACCGAGGACCCTAACACTGAAGCTTTCTTT
CASSLSRTEDPNTEAFF
>TRBJ1-2|NA|few|TRBV27
TGTGCCAGCAGGGGGAGGACGGATCCCTATGGCTACACCTTC
CASRGRTDPYGYTF
>TRBJ2-3|TRBD2|NA|TRBV7-2
TGTGCCAGCAGCTTAGATCTTCAGCGGGGAGATACGCAGTATTTT
CASSLDLQRGDTQYF
>TRBJ1-5|NA|NA|TRBV30
TGTGCCTGCAGCCTAGACGATAGCAATCAGCCCCAGCATTTT
CACSLDDSNQPQHF
>TRBJ1-5|NA|NA|TRBV28
TGTGCCAGCACCCCACCCACATACAGGGTGCATCAGCCCCAGCATTTT
CASTPPTYRVHQPQHF
>TRBJ1-5|NA|NA|TRBV5-5
TGTGCCAGCAGCTTGGCCTCCAGGGTCCACAATCAGCCCCAGCATTTT
CASSLASRVHNQPQHF
>TRBJ2-7|TRBD1|NA|TRBV30
TGTGCCTGGAGACGGTACAGGGGAGACTACGAGCAGTACTTC
CAWRRYRGDYEQYF
>TRBJ2-5|NA|NA|TRBV6-6
TGTGCCAGCAGTTACCAAGGACAGGACTACGCGCAGTACTTC
CASSYQGQDYAQYF
>TRBJ2-3|TRBD2|NA|TRBV11-2
TGTGCCAGCAGCCTGACTAGCGGGGGCCATAGCACAGATACGCAGTATTTT
CASSLTSGGHSTDTQYF
>TRBJ2-7|TRBD1|few|TRBV7-2
TGTGCCAGCAGCTTAGTAAGTGGGACAGGGGGCCGGAGCGAGCAGTACTTC
CASSLVSGTGGRSEQYF
>TRBJ2-3|TRBD2|NA|TRBV18
TGTGCCAGCTCACCCTCTAGCGGGAGTGAATGGGATACGCAGTATTTT
CASSPSSGSEWDTQYF
>TRBJ1-6|NA|NA|TRBV20-1
TGCAGTGCTAGAGACCTTCCGTCCCCCAAGGGATCCTCCTATAATTCACCCCTCCACTTT
CSARDLPSPKGSSYNSPLHF
>TRBJ2-6|NA|many|TRBV7-3
TGTGCCAGCAGCTTAATACCCTCGAACTCTGGGGCCAACGTCCTGACTTTC
CASSLIPSNSGANVLTF
>TRBJ2-3|NA|NA|TRBV20-1
TGCAGTGCTTCCTCTGTTAGTTCGGATACAGATACGCAGTATTTT
CSASSVSSDTDTQYF
>TRBJ2-7|NA|NA|TRBV6-2/TRBV6-3
TGTGCCAGCAGCACCGACGGACTTCCCCAAGCCCAGTACTTC
CASSTDGLPQAQYF
>TRBJ2-3|TRBD2|NA|TRBV4-2
TGTGCCAGCAGCCGAGGGACTAGAGGGGGTCGTGATACGCAGTATTTT
CASSRGTRGGRDTQYF
>TRBJ1-2|TRBD1|many|TRBV12-3/TRBV12-4
TGTGCCAGCAGAACGGACAGGGGGCAAAGGCACGGCTACACCTTC
CASRTDRGQRHGYTF
>TRBJ1-1|NA|NA|TRBV6-1
TGTGCCAGCAACTTCCCCGTCGGGAACACTGAAGCTTTCTTT
CASNFPVGNTEAFF
>TRBJ2-7|NA|NA|TRBV6-1
TGTGCCAGCAGCCCATCACACGGGAGCTACGAGCAGTACTTC
CASSPSHGSYEQYF
>TRBJ2-5|TRBD2|few|TRBV5-1
TGCGCCAGCAGCTTGGAAGTAGCGGGGGGGGATACCCAGTACTTC
CASSLEVAGGDTQYF
>TRBJ2-3|TRBD1|NA|TRBV4-1
TGCGCCAGCAGCACAGCCGGGACAGGGTCAAGAGATACGCAGTATTTT
CASSTAGTGSRDTQYF
>TRBJ1-5|NA|NA|TRBV20-1
TGCAGTGCAACCGGGACCGCCAAGTTCAATCCCCAGCATTTT
CSATGTAKFNPQHF
>TRBJ2-7|TRBD2|NA|TRBV14
TGTGCCAGCAGCCGGGCTAGCGGGAGAGATTCCGAGCAGTACTTC
CASSRASGRDSEQYF
>TRBJ2-7|NA|many|TRBV10-3
TGTGCCATCAGTGACCAACTTACGAGCTCCTACGAGCAGTACTTC
CAISDQLTSSYEQYF
>TRBJ1-5|NA|many|TRBV12-3/TRBV12-4
TGTGCCAGCAGTTTAATGGGCAATCAGCCCCAGCATTTT
CASSLMGNQPQHF
>TRBJ2-6|NA|few|TRBV16
TGTGCCAGCAGCCCTACGCCACTGGCGGGGGGGGCCAACGTCCTGACTTTC
CASSPTPLAGGANVLTF
>TRBJ1-2|TRBD1|NA|TRBV10-3
TGTGCCACCCCAAAGACAGGGGGCGCAGGGGGCTACACCTTC
CATPKTGGAGGYTF
>TRBJ2-5|NA|many|TRBV28
TGTGCCAGCATCTCCTCTTTGTACCAAGAGACCCAGTACTTC
CASISSLYQETQYF
>TRBJ2-1|NA|few|TRBV19
TGTGCCAGTAGTAGCCATGGGGAGGGGGCCTACAATGAGCAGTTCTTC
CASSSHGEGAYNEQFF
>TRBJ2-1|TRBD2|once|TRBV7-9
TGTGCCAGCCAGTGGGGGGAGGGCTCCTACAATGAGCAGTTCTTC
CASQWGEGSYNEQFF
>TRBJ2-1|NA|NA|TRBV5-1
TGCGCCAGCAGCTTTCAACTAGCTCCCTCCTACAATGAGCAGTTCTTC
CASSFQLAPSYNEQFF
>TRBJ2-5|NA|NA|TRBV7-6
TGTGCCAGCAGCTCGCCCGGGGGGCCAGAGACCCAGTACTTC
CASSSPGGPETQYF